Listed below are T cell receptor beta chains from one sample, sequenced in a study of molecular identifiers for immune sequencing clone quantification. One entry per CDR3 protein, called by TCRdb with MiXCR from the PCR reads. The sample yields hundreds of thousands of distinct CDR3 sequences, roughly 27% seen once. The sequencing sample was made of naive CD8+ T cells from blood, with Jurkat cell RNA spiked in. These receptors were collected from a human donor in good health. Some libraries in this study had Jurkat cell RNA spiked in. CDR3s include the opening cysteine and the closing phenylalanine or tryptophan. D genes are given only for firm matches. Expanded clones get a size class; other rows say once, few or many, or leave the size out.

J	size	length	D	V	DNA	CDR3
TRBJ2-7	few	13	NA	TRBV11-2	TGTGCCAGCAGCTTAGATGTTGCCTACGAGCAGTACTTC	CASSLDVAYEQYF
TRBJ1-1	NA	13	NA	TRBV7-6	TGTGCCAGCAGTAGGGGCTTGGACACTGAAGCTTTCTTT	CASSRGLDTEAFF
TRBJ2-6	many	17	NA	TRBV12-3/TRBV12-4	TGTGCCAGCGGAAGGACGGGGGCAAACTCTGGGGCCAACGTCCTGACTTTC	CASGRTGANSGANVLTF
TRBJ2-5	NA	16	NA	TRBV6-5	TGTGCCAGCAGTTATATGCCTGACAGTCCACAAGAGACCCAGTACTTC	CASSYMPDSPQETQYF
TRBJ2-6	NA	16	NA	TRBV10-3	TGTGCCATCAGCCCGGGGTCGGAGTCTGGGGCCAACGTCCTGACTTTC	CAISPGSESGANVLTF
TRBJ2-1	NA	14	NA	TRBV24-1	TGTGCCACCAGTGATTTCAGCACCTACAATGAGCAGTTCTTC	CATSDFSTYNEQFF
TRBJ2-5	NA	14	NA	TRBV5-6	TGTGCCAGCAGCTTGAGATGGGGCAAAGAGACCCAGTACTTC	CASSLRWGKETQYF
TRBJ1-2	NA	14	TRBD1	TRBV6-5	TGTGCCAGCAGTTACGCCGGGACAGAGAATGGCTACACCTTC	CASSYAGTENGYTF
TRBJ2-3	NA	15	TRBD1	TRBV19	TGTGCCAGTGAGTCGTGGGACAGGGAAGGAGATACGCAGTATTTT	CASESWDREGDTQYF
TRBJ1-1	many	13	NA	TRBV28	TGTGCCAGCAGCTCCCCTGGGGGCACTGAAGCTTTCTTT	CASSSPGGTEAFF
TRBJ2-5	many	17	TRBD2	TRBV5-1	TGCGCCAGCAGCCCGTCTTCCGGGACTACCTTCCAAGAGACCCAGTACTTC	CASSPSSGTTFQETQYF
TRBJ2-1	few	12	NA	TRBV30	TGTGCCTGGGTAGGAGGTTACAATGAGCAGTTCTTC	CAWVGGYNEQFF
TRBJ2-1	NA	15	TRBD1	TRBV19	TGTGCCAGTAGTCCATGGGACAGGGGGGAGAATGAGCAGTTCTTC	CASSPWDRGENEQFF
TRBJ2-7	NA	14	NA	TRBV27	TGTGCCAGCAGTTCCCTGTCTCTACTCGCGGAGCAGTACTTC	CASSSLSLLAEQYF
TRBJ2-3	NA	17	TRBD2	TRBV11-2	TGTGCCAGCAGCTTAAGTTTTACTAGCGGGAGCGCAGATACGCAGTATTTT	CASSLSFTSGSADTQYF
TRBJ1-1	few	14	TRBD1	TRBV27	TGTGCCGCAAAGGGGGGACAGGGGCCCACTGAAGCTTTCTTT	CAAKGGQGPTEAFF
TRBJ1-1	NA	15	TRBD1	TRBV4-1	TGCGCCAGGAGTACACAGGGGGCGCGGAACACTGAAGCTTTCTTT	CARSTQGARNTEAFF
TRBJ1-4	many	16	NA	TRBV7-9	TGTGCCAGCAGCCCACCCATGACCCCACGGAATGAAAAACTGTTTTTT	CASSPPMTPRNEKLFF
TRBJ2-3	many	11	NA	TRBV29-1	TGCAGCGTTGAAGAGGGTAAGGGGCAGTATTTT	CSVEEGKGQYF
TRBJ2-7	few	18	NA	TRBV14	TGTGCCAGCAGCCAAGGCCTCGGAGGAGGGGGCACCTCCTACGAGCAGTACTTC	CASSQGLGGGGTSYEQYF
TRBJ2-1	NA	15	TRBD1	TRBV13	TGTGCCGGCAGCAACGACAGGGGCCCTTTCAATGAGCAGTTCTTC	CAGSNDRGPFNEQFF
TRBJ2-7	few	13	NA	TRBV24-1	TGTGCCACCAGTGATTTATCGGGGCACGAGCAGTACTTC	CATSDLSGHEQYF
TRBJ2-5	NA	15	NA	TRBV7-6	TGTGCCAGCAGCTTAGTACAGGGCCCCCAAGAGACCCAGTACTTC	CASSLVQGPQETQYF
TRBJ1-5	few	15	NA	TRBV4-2	TGTGCCAGCAGCCAAGAAAATTTAGGCAATCAGCCCCAGCATTTT	CASSQENLGNQPQHF
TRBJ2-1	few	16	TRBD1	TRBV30	TGTGCCTGGAGTGTAAGGGACAGGGGGCCCTACAATGAGCAGTTCTTC	CAWSVRDRGPYNEQFF
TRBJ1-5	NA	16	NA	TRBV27	TGTGCCAGCAGTTTTGTAGGGGATGTCAGCAATCAGCCCCGGCATTTT	CASSFVGDVSNQPRHF
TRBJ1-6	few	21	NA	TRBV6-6	TGTGCCAGCAGTTACTCGATAGTCCCTTTCGGAGAGAGCTCCTATAATTCACCCCTCCACTTT	CASSYSIVPFGESSYNSPLHF
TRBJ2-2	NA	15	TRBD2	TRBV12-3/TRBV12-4	TGTGCCAGCAGTAGAATGGGGGGGGACACCGGGGAGCTGTTTTTT	CASSRMGGDTGELFF
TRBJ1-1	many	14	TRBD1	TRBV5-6	TGTGCCAGCAGTTTGGGGACAGTTCCATCTGAAGCTTTCTTT	CASSLGTVPSEAFF
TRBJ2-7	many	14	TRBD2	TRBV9	TGTGCCAGCAGCGTAGGCGGGGGAGCGTACGAGCAGTACTTC	CASSVGGGAYEQYF
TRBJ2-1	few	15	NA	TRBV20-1	TGCAGTGCCCCCTTTGGGGTAGCGGCGTACAATGAGCAGTTCTTC	CSAPFGVAAYNEQFF
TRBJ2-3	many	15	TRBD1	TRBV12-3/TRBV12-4	TGTGCCAGCAGTCGACAGGGGCTTGCACAAGATACGCAGTATTTT	CASSRQGLAQDTQYF
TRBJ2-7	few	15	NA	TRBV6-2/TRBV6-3	TGTGCCAGCAGTTTCGAAGGGGGGAGAAGCCACGAGCAGTACTTC	CASSFEGGRSHEQYF
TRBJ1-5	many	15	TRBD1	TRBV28	TGTGCCAGCAGTTTATTACAGGGGGACAATCAGCCCCAGCATTTT	CASSLLQGDNQPQHF
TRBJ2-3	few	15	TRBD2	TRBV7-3	TGTGCCAGCAGCCCGGTGGCGGGAGGGCCGAATACGCAGTATTTT	CASSPVAGGPNTQYF
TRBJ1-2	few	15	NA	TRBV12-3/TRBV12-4	TGTGCCAGCAGTGCCCTTCTAAGTCCTAACTATGGCTACACCTTC	CASSALLSPNYGYTF
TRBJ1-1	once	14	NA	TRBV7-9	TGTGCCAGCAGCTCCTGGGGGGTGGGCACTGAAGCTTTCTTT	CASSSWGVGTEAFF
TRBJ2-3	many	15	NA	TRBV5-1	TGCGCCAGCAGCTTGAGGACAGAAAGCACAGATACGCAGTATTTT	CASSLRTESTDTQYF
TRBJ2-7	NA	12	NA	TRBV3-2	TGTGCCAGCAGCCAAGATCAGGGCGAGCAGTACTTC	CASSQDQGEQYF
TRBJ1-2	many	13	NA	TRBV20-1	TGCAGTGCTAGACTAGAAAGGGACTATGGCTACACCTTC	CSARLERDYGYTF
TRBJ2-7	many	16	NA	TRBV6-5	TGTGCCAGCAGTTACTCGGGGGGAAGCCTAGCCTACGAGCAGTACTTC	CASSYSGGSLAYEQYF
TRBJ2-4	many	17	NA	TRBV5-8	TGTGCCAGCAGCTTTCCCAACCCGGGGATAGCCAAAAACATTCAGTACTTC	CASSFPNPGIAKNIQYF
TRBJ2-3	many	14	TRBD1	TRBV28	TGTGCCAGCAGGGCGACAGGGGGCGCGGATACGCAGTATTTT	CASRATGGADTQYF
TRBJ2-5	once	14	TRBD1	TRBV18	TGTGCCAGCTCATCCGGGACAGGGAAAGAGCCCCAGTACTTC	CASSSGTGKEPQYF
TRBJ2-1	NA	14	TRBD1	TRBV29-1	TGCAGTGGATCCGGGACAGGAATTTACAATGAGCAGTTCTTC	CSGSGTGIYNEQFF
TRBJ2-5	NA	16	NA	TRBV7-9	TGTGCCAGCAGCTTCCCCCTGTGGCAGAATTTGGAGACCCAGTACTTC	CASSFPLWQNLETQYF
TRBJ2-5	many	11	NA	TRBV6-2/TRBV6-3	TGTGCCAGCAGTTACCGGACTACCCAGTACTTC	CASSYRTTQYF
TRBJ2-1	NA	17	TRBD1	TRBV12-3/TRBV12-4	TGTGCCAGCAGCCCTCCCTACGACAGGGGGCGGAACAATGAGCAGTTCTTC	CASSPPYDRGRNNEQFF
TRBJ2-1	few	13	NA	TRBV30	TGTGCCTGGAATGACGGAAGCTACAATGAGCAGTTCTTC	CAWNDGSYNEQFF